Given below is one TCR beta chain in context. Its matching antigen is unknown. These data are taken from a study of shared clonotypes between healthy human individuals. Study results and caveats: Clonotypes which were not shared had lower generation probabilities than clonotypes that all four donors shared.

CDR1 and CDR2 (germline): SEHNR, FQNEAQ (reference sequence). V shed 5 bases and J 4 bases; nucleotides not matched to a gene: 6. The CDR3 is made up of 14 amino acids. Sequenced by immunoSEQ multiplex PCR; TCRdb stores in-frame clones only, minus some. The sample records around 1.9 million clones, around 93% being singletons. Cells designated naive CD8 were CD45RO-negative and were positively selected for CCR7, with terminally differentiated effector memory CD45RA+ cells excluded. The specimen was naive CD8+ T cells from PBMCs. This chain uses TRBV7-9 with TRBJ2-5, with 8 bases lining up with TRBD2. This clonotype was obtained from a man between 18 and 35 years old in good health. Some clones in this sample may be carry-over from other donors' samples. DNA of the CDR3: TGTGCCAGCAGCCGGGAGGGAGCCCCAGAGACCCAGTACTTC. It codes for CASSREGAPETQYF.